The rows below give T cell receptor beta chains drawn from one sample of a study of PD-1 blockade in classical Hodgkin lymphoma. Generated by immunoSEQ multiplex PCR, the TCRdb table keeps only in-frame clones and is missing some. Among about 39,000 clones listed, 77% were seen once. Sequences were derived from peripheral blood mononuclear cells (PBMCs), sampled before the fourth cycle of nivolumab. These receptor sequences come from a human donor with classical Hodgkin lymphoma. Each CDR3 is given with its conserved first and last residue. The order of the fields is J gene, clone size, V gene, D gene, CDR3 DNA, CDR3 protein. The D gene is left open where the match is weak. The size field is filled for only some rows; it gives once, few, many or a size class.

>TRBJ1-2|few|TRBV18|.
TGTGCCAGCTCACCGTCGTGGGGGATCCGGACAAACTATGGCTACACCTTC
CASSPSWGIRTNYGYTF
>TRBJ1-2|.|TRBV7-2|.
TGTGCCAGCAGCTTAGTTAGGTCAGGGGTAAACTATGGCTACACCTTC
CASSLVRSGVNYGYTF
>TRBJ2-3|.|TRBV11-3|.
TGTGCCAGACGACGGGGGAGAGACACAGATACGCAGTATTTT
CARRRGRDTDTQYF
>TRBJ2-7|once|TRBV11-2|.
TGTGCCAGCAGCTTAGTACGGGGCCCCTACGAGCAGTACTTC
CASSLVRGPYEQYF
>TRBJ2-5|.|TRBV5-4|.
TGTGCCAGCAGCTTGGTATTAGGGGAGACCCAGTACTTC
CASSLVLGETQYF
>TRBJ1-6|few|TRBV5-4|.
TGTGCCAGCAGCGAAGACAGGAGCTCCTATAATTCACCCCTCCACTTT
CASSEDRSSYNSPLHF
>TRBJ1-2|.|TRBV14|.
TGTGCCAGCAGCCAAGAAGCAGGGGCGTATGACTATGGCTACACCTTC
CASSQEAGAYDYGYTF
>TRBJ2-5|.|TRBV10-3|.
TGTGCCATCAGGGCCGAACAGGACCAAGAGACCCAGTACTTC
CAIRAEQDQETQYF
>TRBJ1-1|.|TRBV29-1|.
TGCAGCGTTGAGCTCTGGTTAAACACTGAAGCTTTCTTT
CSVELWLNTEAFF
>TRBJ2-5|few|TRBV19|TRBD2
TGTGCCAGTAGTCGCGGGGGTCTCCCGGGCCAAGAGACCCAGTACTTC
CASSRGGLPGQETQYF
>TRBJ2-7|.|TRBV11-2|TRBD1
TGTGCCAGCAGCTGGGACAGGACGGCCGAGCAGTACTTC
CASSWDRTAEQYF
>TRBJ2-5|.|TRBV5-1|.
TGCGCCAGCAGCTTGGTAGGCACGCCCGGGGAGACCCAGTACTTC
CASSLVGTPGETQYF
>TRBJ2-7|.|TRBV28|.
TGTGCCAGTTGGGACTACGAGCAGTACTTC
CASWDYEQYF
>TRBJ2-1|.|TRBV29-1|TRBD2
TGCAGCGTTCCTGTTGGGGAGGGCTCCTACAATGAGCAGTTCTTC
CSVPVGEGSYNEQFF
>TRBJ1-4|.|TRBV2|TRBD1
TGTGCCATCACGGACAGGGAGGGAACTAATGAAAAACTGTTTTTT
CAITDREGTNEKLFF
>TRBJ1-5|once|TRBV7-2|.
TGTGCCAGCAGCTTATCCCCGGGAGAATCTATGCCCCAGCATTTT
CASSLSPGESMPQHF
>TRBJ2-2|.|TRBV19|TRBD1
TGTGCCAGCCAAGCCAGGGGGCTAGAGGGTCGTGGGGAGCTGTTTTTT
CASQARGLEGRGELFF
>TRBJ1-2|.|TRBV5-1|.
TGCGCCAGCAGCTTGAACCCTCGAGCAGCCTATGGCTACACCTTC
CASSLNPRAAYGYTF
>TRBJ2-1|.|TRBV2|TRBD1
TGTGCCAGCAGTGAATTTGGGTTTTCTGGACAGGGAGGCCTGGAATACTACAATGAGCAGTTCTTC
CASSEFGFSGQGGLEYYNEQFF
>TRBJ2-2|.|TRBV9|TRBD2
TGTGCCAGCAGCGGGGGACTAGCCTCATGGGACACCGGGGAGCTGTTTTTT
CASSGGLASWDTGELFF
>TRBJ1-4|.|TRBV7-9|.
TGTGCCAGCAGCTTAGGCGAGGTGGACAGCAATGAAAAACTGTTTTTT
CASSLGEVDSNEKLFF
>TRBJ1-1|medium-sized|TRBV9|.
TGTGCCAGCAGCGCCGGGGGGAACACTGAAGCTTTCTTT
CASSAGGNTEAFF
>TRBJ1-1|.|TRBV25-1|.
TGTGCCAGCAGTGACATGAACACTGAAGCTTTCTTT
CASSDMNTEAFF
>TRBJ2-7|.|TRBV7-8|TRBD1
TGTGCCAGCAGCTTCCGGACAGGAGACAACGAGCAGTACTTC
CASSFRTGDNEQYF
>TRBJ2-7|.|TRBV9|.
TGTGCCAGCAGCCTAGGACAGTCCCCGACCGAGCAGTACTTC
CASSLGQSPTEQYF
>TRBJ1-2|.|TRBV4-3|.
TGCGCCAGCAGCCCTTCCCTGGAGGGCTATGGCTACACCTTC
CASSPSLEGYGYTF
>TRBJ2-2|few|TRBV18|TRBD2
TGTGCCAGCATAGCGGGGGCCGCCGAAGGGGAGCTGTTTTTT
CASIAGAAEGELFF
>TRBJ1-5|.|TRBV19|.
TGTGCCAGTAGTACTTCCGGGGGGCCCAATCAGCCCCAGCATTTT
CASSTSGGPNQPQHF
>TRBJ2-2|.|TRBV9|.
TGTGCCAGCAGCGTAGAGGGTTGGACCGGGGAGCTGTTTTTT
CASSVEGWTGELFF
>TRBJ1-1|.|TRBV27|.
TGTGCCAGCAGACCGGGCGGGGGTTACACTGAAGCTTTCTTT
CASRPGGGYTEAFF
>TRBJ1-5|.|TRBV4-2|TRBD1
TGTGCCAGCAGCCAAGTACTCAGGGGGGGCGTGGATCAGCCCCAGCATTTT
CASSQVLRGGVDQPQHF
>TRBJ1-3|.|TRBV2|.
TGTGCCACCTTACCCACGTGGAGCTCTGGAAACACCATATATTTT
CATLPTWSSGNTIYF
>TRBJ2-3|.|TRBV5-5|.
TGTGCCAGCAGTCTGTGGGGTTTGACGGGATCTAGCACAGATACGCAGTATTTT
CASSLWGLTGSSTDTQYF
>TRBJ2-7|.|TRBV9|TRBD2
TGTGCCAGCAGCTTGAGAGATTTAGCGGGGGGAACCGGCTACGAGCAGTACTTC
CASSLRDLAGGTGYEQYF
>TRBJ2-5|.|TRBV30|.
TGTGCCTGGAGTGTAAGCCTGCAAGAGACCCAGTACTTC
CAWSVSLQETQYF
>TRBJ1-4|.|TRBV5-1|TRBD1
TGCGCCAGCAGCTTGGCGGCAGGGGGCTCGGAAAAACTGTTTTTT
CASSLAAGGSEKLFF
>TRBJ2-1|.|TRBV5-6|.
TGCGCCAGCAGCCAAGCCCCTCCAAACTCGTACAATGAGCAGTTCTTC
CASSQAPPNSYNEQFF
>TRBJ1-3|.|TRBV11-2|.
TGTGCCAGCAGCTTACTACTTAGACCGTCCTCTGGAAACACCATATATTTT
CASSLLLRPSSGNTIYF
>TRBJ1-6|.|TRBV4-3|.
TGCGCCAGCAGCCAAGACAGGGTTGGTTCACCCCTCCACTTT
CASSQDRVGSPLHF
>TRBJ2-7|.|TRBV11-2|.
TGTGCCAGCAGCGCGCACAGGGAACGCGAGCAGTACTTC
CASSAHREREQYF
>TRBJ1-3|.|TRBV10-3|TRBD1
TGTGCCATCAGCGCGGGGGGGGGACAGGGAGCGTCGGGAAACACCATATATTTT
CAISAGGGQGASGNTIYF
>TRBJ1-5|.|TRBV6-1|TRBD1
TGTGCCAGCAGTGCTACCGACAGGGGAGGCAATCAGCCCCAGCATTTT
CASSATDRGGNQPQHF
>TRBJ1-2|.|TRBV7-2|.
TGTGCCAGCAGCTTCCGACCGACAGCCGCTAACTATGGCTACACCTTC
CASSFRPTAANYGYTF
>TRBJ2-1|.|TRBV6-4|TRBD2
TGTGCCAGCAGTGCCAGCGGCGGGGGGTCCTACAATGAGCAGTTCTTC
CASSASGGGSYNEQFF
>TRBJ2-5|.|TRBV7-2|TRBD2
TGTGCCAGCAGCTTAGTAGCGGGGCTTGTAGAGACCCAGTACTTC
CASSLVAGLVETQYF
>TRBJ2-5|once|TRBV7-2|.
TGTGCCAGCAGCTTTTCCCTGGGCCAAGAGACCCAGTACTTC
CASSFSLGQETQYF
>TRBJ2-7|.|TRBV6-6|.
TGTGCCAGCAGTTACTCGAGTCGGGACCCCGACGAGCAGTACTTC
CASSYSSRDPDEQYF
>TRBJ2-5|.|TRBV18|.
TGTGCCAGCTCTCTACGGCCCCCCAAGACCCAGTACTTC
CASSLRPPKTQYF
>TRBJ2-2|few|TRBV7-9|.
TGTGCCAGCAGCCTTACAGGGATTTACACCGGGGAGCTGTTTTTT
CASSLTGIYTGELFF
>TRBJ1-3|.|TRBV2|.
TGTGCCAGCAGTGTTAAACAGGTTATATCCTCTGGAAACACCATATATTTT
CASSVKQVISSGNTIYF
>TRBJ2-5|.|TRBV11-1|.
TGTGCCAGCAGCTTACGGGGCCTAGGGGAGACCCAGTACTTC
CASSLRGLGETQYF
>TRBJ2-1|few|TRBV7-9|TRBD1
TGTGCCAGCGCCTCTTATGAGGGGGCCTCCTACAATGAGCAGTTCTTC
CASASYEGASYNEQFF
>TRBJ1-5|.|TRBV18|.
TGTGCCAGCTCATCGACAGTGGATCAGCCCCAGCATTTT
CASSSTVDQPQHF
>TRBJ1-2|.|TRBV29-1|TRBD1
TGCAGCGTAGAACCGGGACAGACAAATGGCTACACCTTC
CSVEPGQTNGYTF
>TRBJ2-5|.|TRBV19|.
TGTGCCAGTAGTATATCCGCGGGGTCACTCCAAGAGACCCAGTACTTC
CASSISAGSLQETQYF